Each of the 9 T cell receptor beta chains below was sequenced from the same sample in a study of response to subunit inactivated influenza vaccine. TCRdb reanalysed the RT-PCR reads using MiXCR and keeps one entry per CDR3 protein. The data contain about 650,000 distinct CDR3 sequences, 15% to 18% of them singletons. The sequencing here drew on PBMCs from blood, taken approximately 13 days after vaccination. The receptors stem from a man in his fifties who received an inactivated influenza vaccine.

At least ten counts were recorded for this clonotype. This chain joins TRBV29-1 and TRBJ2-3; possible D gene TRBD1, 6 bases. CDR1 SQVTM and CDR2 ANQGSEA come from the germline V gene. Trimming left V 5 bases short and J 3 bases short, with 12 bases between. The CDR3 consists of 13 residues. Here the CDR3 DNA reads TGCAGCGTTAAGACAGGCTCGACAGATACGCAGTATTTT. The encoded protein is CSVKTGSTDTQYF.

In DNA, the CDR3 is TGCGCCAGTGTGGCTAGCGGCTCCTACAATGAGCAGTTCTTC. This encodes CASVASGSYNEQFF. This chain links TRBV5-1 with TRBJ2-1, with 7 bases aligning to TRBD2. This CDR3 is built from 14 residues. After removal of 8 bases from V and 0 bases from J, the junction contained 5 bases not matched to a gene. CDR1 is SGHRS, CDR2 YFSETQ, per germline.

This clonotype was counted a few times. This chain joins TRBV9 and TRBJ1-1; the match to TRBD1 covers 7 bases. The CDR3 totals 14 residues. Germline values: CDR1 SGDLS, CDR2 YYNGEE. J was trimmed by 1 base and V by 4 bases; bases with no gene match: 4. The chain's CDR3 is CASSPGQKNTEAFF. CDR3 in DNA: TGTGCCAGCAGCCCGGGACAGAAGAACACTGAAGCTTTCTTT.

The chain employs TRBV5-1 and TRBJ1-2, with a possible D match to TRBD1 (5 bases). The germline V gene has CDR1 SGHRS and CDR2 YFSETQ. V was shortened by 2 bases and J by 2 bases, with 7 bases between the two germline ends. The CDR3 consists of 13 residues. The CDR3 protein is CASSFRDNYGYTF. Written as DNA, the CDR3 is TGCGCCAGCAGCTTCCGGGACAACTATGGCTACACCTTC.

The sample holds a few counts of this clonotype. The rearrangement joins TRBV19 to TRBJ2-3; 7 positions match TRBD2. V gave up 7 bases and J gave up 1 base; unmatched junction bases: 5. Germline loops: CDR1 LNHDA, CDR2 SQIVND (reference sequence). The CDR3 sequence is 14 residues long. The CDR3 loop is CASNKAGGTDTQYF. The DNA for the CDR3 is TGTGCCAGTAATAAGGCGGGGGGCACAGATACGCAGTATTTT.

This clonotype has only a few counts. V is TRBV7-9 and J is TRBJ2-2; a possible D gene is TRBD2 (5 bases). V lost 4 bases and J lost 7, with 10 bases in between. Germline V gives CDR1 SEHNR, CDR2 FQNEAQ (reference sequence). CDR3 size: 13 residues. The CDR3 DNA is TGTGCCAGCAGCTCGGACTGGGACGGGGAGCTGTTTTTT. Translated: CASSSDWDGELFF.

This clonotype has just a few counts. The chain uses TRBV6-5 and TRBJ2-6; 7 positions agree with TRBD2. The CDR3 runs to 17 residues. From germline, CDR1 is MNHEY and CDR2 SVGAGI. J gave up 2 bases and V 1 base, and 5 bases lay outside the gene matches. The CDR3 nucleotides are TGTGCCAGCAGTTACTTTGCTAGCGGAACTGGGGCCAACGTCCTGACTTTC. It specifies CASSYFASGTGANVLTF.

This clonotype was seen a few times. This chain's CDR3 is CASSQEGSPPDTQYF. The CDR3 bases are TGTGCCAGCAGCCAAGAAGGATCCCCCCCGGATACGCAGTATTTT. The chain recombines TRBV14 with TRBJ2-3; unclear D gene. Between the trimmed V and J ends, which lost 0 bases and 6 bases, there was a span of 13 bases. Germline lookup yields CDR1 SGHDN and CDR2 FVKESK. This CDR3 has 15 residues.

The chain has TRBV5-1 and TRBJ2-1, with D perhaps matching TRBD1 (5 bases). The germline gives CDR1 SGHRS, CDR2 YFSETQ. The CDR3 length is 15 residues. The V end lost 4 bases, the J end lost 3 bases, and 14 bases lay between the germline ends. CDR3: CASSPPDIFYNEQFF. The DNA for the CDR3 is TGCGCCAGCAGCCCCCCGGACATTTTCTACAATGAGCAGTTCTTC. The full variable domain, its missing parts supplied by reference TRBV5-1 and TRBJ2-1, is KAGVTQTPRYLIKTRGQQVTLSCSPISGHRSVSWYQQTPGQGLQFLFEYFSETQRNKGNFPGRFSGRQFSNSRSEMNVSTLELGDSALYLCASSPPDIFYNEQFFGPGTRLTVL.